These T cell receptor beta chains were read from a single sample in a study of T cell responses to AZD1222 COVID-19 vaccine. Sequencing was performed with immunoSEQ multiplex PCR; in TCRdb, only in-frame clones are kept and a portion is missing. The sample lists about 270,000 clones, about 94% occurring once. Sample: peripheral blood, taken 28 days after the second AZD1222 dose. The receptor source for this set is an adult who received the AZD1222 COVID-19 vaccine. CDR3s include the opening cysteine and the closing phenylalanine or tryptophan. The D gene is left open where the match is weak. Size is omitted from some rows. Given values are once, few, many or a class for expanded clones.

clone_size d_call j_call v_call cdr3_nt cdr3_aa
. . TRBJ1-5 TRBV19 TGTGCCAGTAGGCTATTTTGGGGAGGGGGCAATCAGCCCCAGCATTTT CASRLFWGGGNQPQHF
once . TRBJ1-5 TRBV4-1 TGCGCCAGCAGCCACTATGCGGCCAATCAGCCCCAGCATTTT CASSHYAANQPQHF
. TRBD1 TRBJ2-7 TRBV29-1 TGCAGCGTTGGGGACAGATCCTACGAGCAGTACTTC CSVGDRSYEQYF
. TRBD1 TRBJ2-3 TRBV4-1 TGCGCCAGCAGCCTAACATATCCGGGACAGGGCACAGATACGCAGTATTTT CASSLTYPGQGTDTQYF
. . TRBJ1-4 TRBV2 TGTGCCAGCAGTCGTAATGAAAAACTGTTTTTT CASSRNEKLFF
. . TRBJ1-1 TRBV27 TGTGCCAGCAGGCGGGGGGGGACGGCTGAAGCTTTCTTT CASRRGGTAEAFF
. . TRBJ1-5 TRBV5-1 TGCGCCAGCAGCTTGGCCCCGAATCAGCCCCAGCATTTT CASSLAPNQPQHF
. TRBD1 TRBJ2-4 TRBV15 TGTGCCACCAACGACCCGGGGACAGGGGGAGCCAAAAACATTCAGTACTTC CATNDPGTGGAKNIQYF
. TRBD2 TRBJ2-1 TRBV13 TGTGCCAGCAGCCGACCTAGCGGGTCGAGCTCCTACAATGAGCAGTTCTTC CASSRPSGSSSYNEQFF
. . TRBJ1-1 TRBV28 TGTGCCAGCAGCCCCGGAAGGGGATGGACTGAAGCTTTCTTT CASSPGRGWTEAFF